The 10 T cell receptor beta chains in this list originate from one sample, sequenced in a study of shared clonotypes between healthy human individuals. It was CD45RO-negative cells, positively selected for CCR7, that made up naive CD8 cells, with terminally differentiated effector memory CD45RA+ cells excluded. Sequencing used immunoSEQ multiplex PCR; TCRdb keeps in-frame clones, though not all of them. The data show about 870,000 clones, approximately 92% seen once. Specimen: naive CD8+ T cells sorted from blood. Receptors were obtained from a man aged 25 to 40 in good health.

The rearrangement links TRBV19 to TRBJ1-1; D gene unclear. Deletions cut 2 bases from V and 6 bases from J, with 13 bases between. Germline CDR1 is LNHDA and CDR2 is SQIVND (reference sequence). This CDR3 comprises 14 residues. In DNA form, the CDR3 reads TGTGCCAGTAGTATAACCCTAAATAGCGCTGAAGCTTTCTTT. This codes for CASSITLNSAEAFF.

The chain joins TRBV4-1 to TRBJ2-1, with 7 bases matching TRBD2. The trim removed 0 bases at V and 0 bases at J, leaving 14 bases unmatched. The germline V gene encodes CDR1 MGHRA and CDR2 YSYEKL. The CDR3 loop spans 20 amino acids. CDR3 sequence: CASSQDRVAREALSYNEQFF. Here the CDR3 DNA reads TGCGCCAGCAGCCAAGATAGGGTGGCCCGGGAGGCACTCTCCTACAATGAGCAGTTCTTC.

The chain joins TRBV14 to TRBJ1-2; D is possibly TRBD1 (6 bases). V lost 0 bases and J lost 4, with 12 bases in between. CDR1 is SGHDN, CDR2 FVKESK, per germline. The CDR3 contains 15 residues. CDR3 DNA sequence: TGTGCCAGCAGCCAAGATTACGGGGGCTTCTATGGCTACACCTTC. This encodes CASSQDYGGFYGYTF.

Regarding this clone: The same CDR3 also results from other DNA sequences found in this sample. The chain uses TRBV9 and TRBJ1-1; tentatively, D is TRBD1 (5 bases). Germline V gives CDR1 SGDLS, CDR2 YYNGEE. Trimming took off 4 bases at V and 4 bases at J, with 11 bases between the two ends. The CDR3 sequence is 13 residues long. CDR3 nucleotides: TGTGCCAGCAGCCTGGGGGGTGGCACTGAAGCTTTCTTT. Its translation: CASSLGGGTEAFF.

The chain employs TRBV6-6 and TRBJ2-1; possible D gene TRBD2, 6 bases. The V gene's germline CDR1 is MNHNY and CDR2 SVGAGI (reference sequence). The V end lost 5 bases, the J end lost 4 bases, and 18 bases lay between the germline ends. There are 16 residues in the CDR3. The CDR3 DNA sequence: TGTGCCAGCAGTCCACCCCTGGGACTTGATTACAATGAGCAGTTCTTC. This codes for CASSPPLGLDYNEQFF.

V gene TRBV11-2 combines with J gene TRBJ2-7, with 11 bases aligning to TRBD1. V lost 0 bases to trimming and J lost 2 bases; unmatched junction nucleotides: 0. From germline, CDR1 is SGHAT and CDR2 FQNNGV. The CDR3 length is 15 residues. The CDR3 DNA follows: TGTGCCAGCAGCTTAGAGGGACAGGGGGCCTACGAGCAGTACTTC. It specifies CASSLEGQGAYEQYF.

The chain uses TRBV2 and TRBJ2-3; D unresolved. Germline V gene data show CDR1 as SNHLY and CDR2 as FYNNEI. Trimming cost V 6 bases and J 6 bases, with 10 bases left between them. The CDR3 extends over 12 amino acids. The CDR3 loop reads CASRTSWDTQYF. Here the CDR3 DNA reads TGTGCCAGCAGAACCAGTTGGGATACGCAGTATTTT.

This clone occurred a few times. This chain uses TRBV6-6 with TRBJ2-7; a weak D match, TRBD2 (5 bases). V shed 0 bases and J shed 6 bases, with 15 bases lying between them. Germline V gene lookup returns CDR1 MNHNY and CDR2 SVGAGI (reference sequence). There are 15 residues in the CDR3. DNA for the CDR3: TGTGCCAGCAGTTACTCGATCGGACCCCGGGGCGAGCAGTACTTC. Translating gives CASSYSIGPRGEQYF.

This chain joins TRBV7-8 and TRBJ2-1, with 11 nucleotides matching TRBD2. V was clipped by 1 base and J by 1 base; unmatched bases: 6. Germline CDR1 and CDR2: SGHVS and FQNEAQ. The CDR3 has 18 amino acids. CDR3 coding DNA: TGTGCCAGCAGCTTAGTAGCGGGAGGGCCGCCGTCCTACAATGAGCAGTTCTTC. Its protein product is CASSLVAGGPPSYNEQFF. Variable domain in full (rest from reference TRBV7-8 and TRBJ2-1): GAGVSQSPRYKVAKRGQDVALRCDPISGHVSLFWYQQALGQGPEFLTYFQNEAQLDKSGLPSDRFFAERPEGSVSTLKIQRTQQEDSAVYLCASSLVAGGPPSYNEQFFGPGTRLTVL.

This chain connects TRBV7-6 to TRBJ2-1; perhaps TRBD1 as D (6 bases). Trimming stripped 0 bases from V and 8 bases from J, with 23 bases between. This CDR3 region has 18 residues. Germline V gene lookup returns CDR1 SGHVS and CDR2 FNYEAQ. Written as DNA, the CDR3 is TGTGCCAGCAGCTTAGCCTCAGGGGAAGGGCGATCTTGGGATGAGCAGTTCTTC. Translation: CASSLASGEGRSWDEQFF. Full variable domain (missing parts from reference TRBV7-6 and TRBJ2-1): GAGVSQSPRYKVTKRGQDVALRCDPISGHVSLYWYRQALGQGPEFLTYFNYEAQQDKSGLPNDRFSAERPEGSISTLTIQRTEQRDSAMYRCASSLASGEGRSWDEQFFGPGTRLTVL.